These 26 T cell receptor beta chains came from one sample sequenced in a study of T cells after yellow fever vaccination. TCRdb reanalysed the 5' RACE reads using MiXCR and keeps one entry per CDR3 protein. Of around 180,000 distinct CDR3 sequences listed, about 6% are singletons. The material sequenced was CD4+ T cells sorted from PBMCs, taken on the day of the first yellow fever vaccination. These receptors were collected from a young man who received the YFV17D yellow fever vaccine.

V is TRBV4-1 and J is TRBJ1-2, with a tentative D call TRBD1 (6 bases). V was clipped by 3 bases and J by 4 bases, with 15 bases between them. There are 15 residues in the CDR3. CDR1 and CDR2 (germline): MGHRA, YSYEKL. CDR3 protein: CASSQGATESYGYTF. In DNA, the CDR3 is TGCGCCAGCAGCCAGGGGGCGACAGAGAGCTATGGCTACACCTTC.

This clonotype was observed many times. This chain links TRBV12-3 or TRBV12-4 with TRBJ1-2, with unresolved D. V lost 6 bases and J lost 5, with 10 bases in between. The CDR3 length is 12 residues. CDR3 coding DNA: TGTGCCAGCAGCAACGAAACTTATGGCTACACCTTC. Translation gives CASSNETYGYTF.

The table lists this clonotype with many counts. The chain employs TRBV4-1 and TRBJ2-6, with 8 bases identical to TRBD2. Per germline, CDR1 MGHRA and CDR2 YSYEKL. The CDR3 runs to 17 residues. The V and J ends lost 4 bases and 0 bases, in that order; junction bases with no gene match: 5. Here the CDR3 reads CASSPRGRSSGANVLTF. The CDR3 coding sequence is TGCGCCAGCAGCCCCCGCGGGAGGTCCTCTGGGGCCAACGTCCTGACTTTC.

This clonotype appeared a few times. The chain is built from TRBV28 and TRBJ2-5; possibly TRBD2 for D (7 bases). Trimming removed 7 bases at V and 5 bases at J, with 20 bases between. Germline V CDR1 and CDR2: MDHEN, SYDVKM. The CDR3 has 15 amino acids. The DNA for the CDR3 is TGTGCCAGCACCCCGGGGGGCCTCCGGGGGGAGACCCAGTACTTC. Translating gives CASTPGGLRGETQYF.

The gene calls are TRBV1 and TRBJ2-3; the listed D gene, TRBD1, was not tested against the DNA. TRBV1 is annotated as a pseudogene. This CDR3 has 18 residues. The CDR3: CTSSPFPQWRKRRDTQYF. CDR3 coding DNA: TGCACCAGCAGCCCCTTCCCCCAGTGGAGAAAAAGGAGGGATACGCAGTATTTT.

A remark on this clonotype: Being one base from a much bigger clone, this may be a read error. This likely comes from a read error, as the CDR3 has no conserved phenylalanine or tryptophan at its end. The chain uses TRBV25-1 and TRBJ1-1; D is uncertain. This CDR3 is built from 12 residues. Per the germline V gene, CDR1 is MGHDK and CDR2 is SYGVNS. V lost 4 bases and J 8 bases, leaving 11 bases between the germline ends. CDR3 DNA: TGTGCCAGCAGTGTAACCACGGGAGAAGCTTTCCTT. Translating gives CASSVTTGEAFL.

This clonotype was picked up a small number of times. This chain uses TRBV12-3 or TRBV12-4 with TRBJ2-1, with D tentatively TRBD2 (6 bases). The V gene lost 3 bases and the J gene lost 4 bases, with 13 bases spanning the gap. CDR3 length equals 15 residues. The DNA for the CDR3 is TGTGCCAGCAGTTTTATCCCTAGCGCATACAATGAGCAGTTCTTC. This translates into CASSFIPSAYNEQFF.

In this sample, this clonotype turned up a few times. The chain carries TRBV3-1 and TRBJ2-5; D not certain. Trimming stripped 4 bases from V and 2 bases from J, with 11 bases between. Germline V gene sequence: CDR1 LGHDT, CDR2 YNNKEL (reference sequence). The CDR3 loop spans 14 amino acids. The CDR3 nucleotides are TGTGCCAGCAGCCTAAGGGTAGGGCAAGAGACCCAGTACTTC. Its translation is CASSLRVGQETQYF.

V and J are TRBV29-1 and TRBJ2-5; maybe TRBD2 (6 bases). V was shortened by 6 bases and J by 4 bases, with 6 bases between the two germline ends. CDR3 length equals 10 residues. Germline values: CDR1 SQVTM, CDR2 ANQGSEA. CDR3 region: CSVAGETQYF. The CDR3, as DNA: TGCAGCGTAGCGGGAGAGACCCAGTACTTC.

The chain carries TRBV18 and TRBJ1-4; 7 bases are a match to TRBD1. Per germline, CDR1 KGHSH and CDR2 LQKENI. V lost 3 bases, J lost 5 bases, and 3 bases stayed unmatched. This CDR3 has 14 amino acids. The CDR3 here is CASSPGTENEKLFF. For the CDR3, the DNA is TGTGCCAGCTCACCCGGGACAGAAAATGAAAAACTGTTTTTT.

This chain uses TRBV28 with TRBJ1-6; the D is unclear. The V and J ends lost 2 bases and 6 bases respectively, with 8 bases between them. This CDR3 comprises 14 residues. Germline V gene lookup returns CDR1 MDHEN and CDR2 SYDVKM. CDR3 DNA sequence: TGTGCCAGCAGTTTAGTAGGGTTTAATTCACCCCTCCACTTT. Translating gives CASSLVGFNSPLHF. Looking up the rest from reference TRBV28 and TRBJ1-6 gives the full variable domain: DVKVTQSSRYLVKRTGEKVFLECVQDMDHENMFWYRQDPGLGLRLIYFSYDVKMKEKGDIPEGYSVSREKKERFSLILESASTNQTSMYLCASSLVGFNSPLHFGNGTRLTVT.

In this sample, this clonotype turned up once. Here the CDR3 DNA reads TGCAGTGCCCCCCCGGCGCGGGGGGGTGGGGAGACCCAGTACTTC. It is translated as CSAPPARGGGETQYF. The chain uses TRBV20-1 and TRBJ2-5; 9 nucleotides agree with TRBD2. Germline V gene lookup returns CDR1 DFQATT and CDR2 SNEGSKA (reference sequence). The CDR3 has 15 amino acids. V gave up 6 bases and J gave up 5 bases; unmatched junction bases: 13.

This clonotype was seen many times. The genes are TRBV12-3 or TRBV12-4 and TRBJ2-7; 9 bases align to TRBD1. The CDR3 totals 13 residues. After removal of 2 bases from V and 7 bases from J, the junction contained 3 bases not matched to a gene. CDR3: CASSLNRGQEQYV. DNA for the CDR3: TGTGCCAGCAGTTTAAACAGGGGGCAAGAGCAGTACGTC.

This clonotype was counted many times. CDR3 coding DNA: TGCGCCAGCAGCTTGGCCTTAGGCACAGATACGCAGTATTTT. It is translated as CASSLALGTDTQYF. The V gene is TRBV5-1, the J gene TRBJ2-3; D ambiguous. In germline, CDR1 is SGHRS, CDR2 YFSETQ. The CDR3 contains 14 residues. Deletions cut 0 bases from V and 1 base from J, with 6 bases between. Based on the CDR3 plus reference TRBV5-1 and TRBJ2-3, the full variable domain is KAGVTQTPRYLIKTRGQQVTLSCSPISGHRSVSWYQQTPGQGLQFLFEYFSETQRNKGNFPGRFSGRQFSNSRSEMNVSTLELGDSALYLCASSLALGTDTQYFGPGTRLTVL.

This chain joins TRBV20-1 and TRBJ2-3; 11 positions agree with TRBD2. The ends lost 4 bases at V and 7 bases at J; junction bases unmatched: 10. This CDR3 spans 15 amino acids. CDR1 is DFQATT, CDR2 SNEGSKA, per germline (reference sequence). CDR3 sequence: CSATGTSGLGNTQYF. In DNA, the CDR3 is TGCAGTGCTACAGGGACTAGCGGACTCGGGAATACGCAGTATTTT.

This rearrangement joins TRBV5-1 to TRBJ2-1; no firm D call. Trimming removed 0 bases from V and 3 bases from J, with 1 base in between. The CDR3 is 12 residues long. Per germline, CDR1 SGHRS and CDR2 YFSETQ. In DNA, the CDR3 is TGCGCCAGCAGCTTGGACTACAATGAGCAGTTCTTC. Its translation: CASSLDYNEQFF. The full variable domain, in which reference TRBV5-1 and TRBJ2-1 provide the parts outside the CDR3, is KAGVTQTPRYLIKTRGQQVTLSCSPISGHRSVSWYQQTPGQGLQFLFEYFSETQRNKGNFPGRFSGRQFSNSRSEMNVSTLELGDSALYLCASSLDYNEQFFGPGTRLTVL.

This clonotype was observed many times. J is TRBJ2-3 and V is TRBV7-3; TRBD2 matches 11 bases. Looked up from germline, CDR1 is SGHTA and CDR2 is FQGTGA. The CDR3 runs 15 residues. V dropped 6 bases and J dropped 5; count of bases not matched to a gene: 7. In DNA, the CDR3 is TGTGCCAGCAGTCCTCTAGCGGGGGGAGGAGATACGCAGTATTTT. Translating gives CASSPLAGGGDTQYF.

This clonotype was found a few times. In DNA, the CDR3 is TGTGCCAGTTCTACTTACAGGGGGCGCGTCACGAGACAAGAGACCCAGTACTTC. Amino acid sequence: CASSTYRGRVTRQETQYF. This chain uses TRBV19 with TRBJ2-5; 9 positions match TRBD1. CDR1 and CDR2 (germline): LNHDA, SQIVND (reference sequence). V shed 8 bases, J shed 2 bases, and the junction held 18 bases outside the gene matches. This CDR3 region has 18 residues.

Of note for this clonotype: The junction does not match germline at one end; this may be a read error. The chain is built from TRBV5-1 and TRBJ2-3; 7 bases line up with TRBD2. The CDR3 runs to 14 residues. Germline loops: CDR1 SGHRS, CDR2 YFSETQ. In nucleotides, the CDR3 is TGCGCCAGCTGCTTGGCGGGGGTCCGAGATACGCAGTATTTT. This codes for CASCLAGVRDTQYF.

This clonotype appeared many times. This chain uses TRBV6-1 with TRBJ2-2, with D hard to call. In germline, CDR1 is MNHNS, CDR2 SASEGT. CDR3 length: 11 residues. V gave up 8 bases and J gave up 3 bases, with 4 bases separating them. DNA for the CDR3: TGTGCCAGCGGGGACACCGGGGAGCTGTTTTTT. The encoded protein is CASGDTGELFF.

This clonotype was detected a few times. The chain couples TRBV5-1 to TRBJ2-3; 11 nucleotides match TRBD2. Germline V lookup: CDR1 SGHRS, CDR2 YFSETQ. CDR3 length: 14 residues. After removal of 4 bases from V and 6 bases from J, the junction contained 4 bases not matched to a gene. CDR3 DNA sequence: TGCGCCAGCAGCATAGGGACTAGCGGTGATACGCAGTATTTT. Protein: CASSIGTSGDTQYF.

There are a few counts of this clonotype. The gene calls are TRBV5-1 and TRBJ1-3; unclear D gene. The V end lost 4 bases, the J end lost 0 bases, and 14 bases lay between the germline ends. From germline, CDR1 is SGHRS and CDR2 YFSETQ. The length of the CDR3 is 16 residues. The CDR3 bases are TGCGCCAGCAGCGAACAGCCCGACATCTCTGGAAACACCATATATTTT. It is translated as CASSEQPDISGNTIYF.

This clonotype has just a few counts. This chain links TRBV7-3 with TRBJ2-1; no definite D call. Germline V CDR1 and CDR2: SGHTA, FQGTGA. V lost 0 bases to trimming and J lost 0 bases, with 6 bases between them. The CDR3 extends over 15 amino acids. CDR3 protein: CASSLTTSSYNEQFF. The CDR3 nucleotides read TGTGCCAGCAGCTTAACCACCAGCTCCTACAATGAGCAGTTCTTC.

In this sample, this clonotype turned up many times. This chain connects TRBV5-1 to TRBJ2-5, with D possibly being TRBD2 (5 bases). This CDR3 has 13 amino acids. Germline V gene data show CDR1 as SGHRS and CDR2 as YFSETQ. The V gene lost 0 bases and the J gene lost 3 bases, with 6 bases spanning the gap. The CDR3 protein is CASSLAGKETQYF. DNA for the CDR3: TGCGCCAGCAGCTTGGCCGGGAAAGAGACCCAGTACTTC.

This clonotype appeared a few times. V and J are TRBV7-8 and TRBJ1-3; D might be TRBD1 (6 bases). CDR1 is SGHVS, CDR2 FQNEAQ, per germline. The germline V and J ends were trimmed by 6 bases and 4 bases, with 16 bases remaining between them. This CDR3 comprises 15 residues. CDR3 protein: CASRPGGGGGNTIYF. The CDR3 nucleotides are TGTGCCAGCAGACCCGGAGGGGGGGGAGGAAACACCATATATTTT.

This clonotype was observed a few times. This chain links TRBV7-6 with TRBJ1-4; maybe TRBD1 (6 bases). Germline V gene sequence: CDR1 SGHVS, CDR2 FNYEAQ. The V and J ends lost 4 bases and 7 bases respectively, with 10 bases between them. There are 13 residues in the CDR3. The CDR3, as DNA: TGTGCCAGCAGCTCAGGGGCCGCTGAAAAACTGTTTTTT. Encoded protein: CASSSGAAEKLFF. The full variable domain, rest sourced from reference TRBV7-6 and TRBJ1-4, is GAGVSQSPRYKVTKRGQDVALRCDPISGHVSLYWYRQALGQGPEFLTYFNYEAQQDKSGLPNDRFSAERPEGSISTLTIQRTEQRDSAMYRCASSSGAAEKLFFGSGTQLSVL.